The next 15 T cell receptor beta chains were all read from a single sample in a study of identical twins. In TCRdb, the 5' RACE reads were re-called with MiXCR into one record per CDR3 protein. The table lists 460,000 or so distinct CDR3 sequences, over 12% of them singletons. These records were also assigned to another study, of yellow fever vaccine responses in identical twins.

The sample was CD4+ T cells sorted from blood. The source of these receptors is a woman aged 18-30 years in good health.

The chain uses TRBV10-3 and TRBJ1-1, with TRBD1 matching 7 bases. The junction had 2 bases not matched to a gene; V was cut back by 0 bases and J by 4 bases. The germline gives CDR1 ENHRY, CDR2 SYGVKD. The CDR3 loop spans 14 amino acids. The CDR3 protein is CAISESNRGTEAFF. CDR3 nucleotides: TGTGCCATCAGTGAGTCTAACAGGGGCACTGAAGCTTTCTTT.

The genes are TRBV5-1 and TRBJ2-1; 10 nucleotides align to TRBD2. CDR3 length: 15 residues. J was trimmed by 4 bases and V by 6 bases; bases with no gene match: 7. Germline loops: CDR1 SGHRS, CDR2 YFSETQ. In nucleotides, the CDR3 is TGCGCCAGCAACCCTCTAGCGGGGGTGTACAATGAGCAGTTCTTC. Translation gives CASNPLAGVYNEQFF.

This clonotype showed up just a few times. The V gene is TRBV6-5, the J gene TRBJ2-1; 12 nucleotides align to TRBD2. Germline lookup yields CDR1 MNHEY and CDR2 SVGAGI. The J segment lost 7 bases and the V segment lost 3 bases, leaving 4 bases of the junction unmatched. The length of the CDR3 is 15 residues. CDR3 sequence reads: CASSYPSGGVNEQFF. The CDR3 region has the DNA TGTGCCAGCAGTTATCCTAGCGGGGGGGTGAATGAGCAGTTCTTC.

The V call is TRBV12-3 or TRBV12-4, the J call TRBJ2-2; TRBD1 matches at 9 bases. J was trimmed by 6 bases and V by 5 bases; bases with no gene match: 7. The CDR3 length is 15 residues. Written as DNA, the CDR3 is TGTGCCAGCAGTGAAACAGGGGGCAGGGCCGGGGAGCTGTTTTTT. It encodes CASSETGGRAGELFF.

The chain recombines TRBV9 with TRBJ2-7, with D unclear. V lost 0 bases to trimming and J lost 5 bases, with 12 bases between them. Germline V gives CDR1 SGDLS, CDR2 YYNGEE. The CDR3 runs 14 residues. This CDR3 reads CASSVASSPHEQYF. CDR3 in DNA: TGTGCCAGCAGCGTAGCTTCAAGTCCCCACGAGCAGTACTTC.

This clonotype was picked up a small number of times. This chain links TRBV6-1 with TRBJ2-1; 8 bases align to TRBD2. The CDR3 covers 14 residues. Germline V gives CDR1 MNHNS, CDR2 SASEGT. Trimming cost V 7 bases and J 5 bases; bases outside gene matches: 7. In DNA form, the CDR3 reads TGTGCCAGCACCTCTCCGGGGGGGAACAATGAGCAGTTCTTC. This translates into CASTSPGGNNEQFF.

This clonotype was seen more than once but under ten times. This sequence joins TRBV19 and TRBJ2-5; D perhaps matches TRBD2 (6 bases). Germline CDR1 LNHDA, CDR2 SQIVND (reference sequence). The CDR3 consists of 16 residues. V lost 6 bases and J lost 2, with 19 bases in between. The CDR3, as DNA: TGTGCCAGTAGCCCTTTTCGGGGGAGATTTCAAGAGACCCAGTACTTC. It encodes CASSPFRGRFQETQYF.

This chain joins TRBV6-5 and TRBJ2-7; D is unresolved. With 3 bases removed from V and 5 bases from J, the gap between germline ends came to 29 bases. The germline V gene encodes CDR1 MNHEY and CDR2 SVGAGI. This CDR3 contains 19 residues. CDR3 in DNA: TGTGCCAGCAGTTATATTCGTTTTGGCAACCCAACTACTTGGGACGAGCAGTACTTC. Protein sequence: CASSYIRFGNPTTWDEQYF.

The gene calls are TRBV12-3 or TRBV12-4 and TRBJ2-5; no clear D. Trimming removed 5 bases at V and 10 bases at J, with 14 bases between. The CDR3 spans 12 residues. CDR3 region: CASSDQDQYQYF. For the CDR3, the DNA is TGTGCCAGCAGTGACCAGGACCAGTACCAGTACTTC.

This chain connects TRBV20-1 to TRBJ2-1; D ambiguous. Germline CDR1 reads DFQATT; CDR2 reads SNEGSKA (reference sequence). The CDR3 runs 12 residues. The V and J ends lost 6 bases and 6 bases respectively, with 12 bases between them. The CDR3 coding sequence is TGCAGTGCCCGCACACAGATCAATGAGCAGTTCTTC. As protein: CSARTQINEQFF.

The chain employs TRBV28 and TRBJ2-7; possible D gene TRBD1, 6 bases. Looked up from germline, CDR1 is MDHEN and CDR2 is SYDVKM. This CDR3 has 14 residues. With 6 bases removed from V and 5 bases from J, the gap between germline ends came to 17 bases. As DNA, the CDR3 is TGTGCCAGCAGCCTACAGGGCCCAAACCACGAGCAGTACTTC. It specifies CASSLQGPNHEQYF.

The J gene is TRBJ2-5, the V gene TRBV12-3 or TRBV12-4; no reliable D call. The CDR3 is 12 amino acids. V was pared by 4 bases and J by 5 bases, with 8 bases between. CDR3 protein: CASSWVGETQYF. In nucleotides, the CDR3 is TGTGCCAGCAGTTGGGTGGGGGAGACCCAGTACTTC.

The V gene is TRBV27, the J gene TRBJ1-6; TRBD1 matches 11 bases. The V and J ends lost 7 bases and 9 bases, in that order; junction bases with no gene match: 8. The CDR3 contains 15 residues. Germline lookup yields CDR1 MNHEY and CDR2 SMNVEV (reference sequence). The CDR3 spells CASKLGQGVSSPLHF. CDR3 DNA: TGTGCCAGCAAACTGGGACAGGGGGTGAGTTCACCCCTCCACTTT.

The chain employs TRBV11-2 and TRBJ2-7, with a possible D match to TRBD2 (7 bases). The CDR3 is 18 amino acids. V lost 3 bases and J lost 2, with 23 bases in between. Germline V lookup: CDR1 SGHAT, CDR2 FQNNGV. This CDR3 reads CASSLPPGGGSLAYEQYF. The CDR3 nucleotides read TGTGCCAGCAGCTTGCCCCCTGGGGGCGGGAGTTTAGCCTACGAGCAGTACTTC.

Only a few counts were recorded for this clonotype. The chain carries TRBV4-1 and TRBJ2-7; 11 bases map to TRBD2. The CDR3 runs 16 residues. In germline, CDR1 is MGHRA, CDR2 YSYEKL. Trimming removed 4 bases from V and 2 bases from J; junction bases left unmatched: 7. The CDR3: CASSRVIAGGPYEQYF. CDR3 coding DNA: TGCGCCAGCAGCCGAGTCATAGCGGGAGGGCCCTACGAGCAGTACTTC.